This TCR beta chain was sequenced during a study of T cell changes during pregnancy in multiple sclerosis. V shed 5 bases, J shed 2 bases, and the junction held 6 bases outside the gene matches. The CDR3 contains 15 residues. CDR1 is KGHSH, CDR2 LQKENI, per germline. This table comes from immunoSEQ multiplex PCR, and its TCRdb copy is limited to in-frame clones, with some not included. The table lists 70,000 or so clones, 85% to 95% of them singletons, with around 2% in the top ten. This TCR came from a female donor in good health, enrolled as a control in a pregnancy study. This chain joins TRBV18 and TRBJ2-1, with 7 bases lining up with TRBD1. This specimen was peripheral blood, taken in the third trimester of pregnancy. CDR3 nucleotides: TGTGCCAGCTCAGCAACCCAGGGGGCCTACAATGAGCAGTTCTTC. It specifies CASSATQGAYNEQFF.